This TCR beta chain derives from a study of T cells in Graves' hyperthyroidism and ophthalmopathy. This CDR3 spans 12 amino acids. The V end lost 2 bases, the J end lost 5 bases, and 9 bases lay between the germline ends. The germline V gene encodes CDR1 GTSNPN and CDR2 SVGIG (reference sequence). Graves' hyperthyroidism is called stable when ophthalmopathy does not progress within 18 months. Cells are PBMCs isolated from about 10 ml of fresh blood. What was amplified from RNA transcripts were TCR beta CDR3 regions. The study used the HTBI primer set for a first-round RT-PCR of the TCR CDR3. TCRdb redid the calling of the multiplex PCR reads with MiXCR, one entry per CDR3 protein. The sample holds approximately 480,000 distinct CDR3 sequences, around 20% seen once. Note on this clonotype: What it binds is not known.

Study observations and caveats: In validation, the model predicted ophthalmopathy. These predictions came a median approximately 5.9 months before onset.

The receptor's source is a man aged 18 to 30 with Graves' hyperthyroidism. Material: blood. J is TRBJ1-2 and V is TRBV30, with D uncertain. CDR3 in amino acids: CAWSSQRYGYTF. The CDR3 DNA sequence: TGTGCCTGGAGTAGTCAGAGATATGGCTACACCTTC.